This T cell receptor (beta chain) comes out of a study of cytomegalovirus exposure and HLA in healthy donors. Findings and caveats of the study: CMV antigen specificity of three CMV-associated chains was confirmed in vitro. The study recorded about 160 TCR beta chains that were cytomegalovirus-associated. A prior analysis recorded that most TCR beta V segments were productive about 87% or about 30% of the time.

This clone was found once. What it binds is not known. A multiplex PCR was run with 60 Vbeta primers and 13 Jbeta primers. Using immunoSEQ multiplex PCR, the repertoire was profiled, and TCRdb retains in-frame clones only, with some absent. The sample lists around 93,000 clones, roughly 82% occurring once. Donors were ostensibly healthy at sampling, although undocumented immune exposures were probable. This CDR3 comprises 12 residues. From germline, CDR1 is GTSNPN and CDR2 SVGIG (reference sequence). V trimming: 2 bases; J trimming: 4 bases; junction bases outside the gene matches: 2. Sequenced material: PBMCs. The chain links TRBV30 to TRBJ2-7, with 7 bases lining up with TRBD2. This TCR derives from a young man in good health and CMV-seropositive. As DNA, the CDR3 is TGTGCCTGGAGTACCGGGGGGTACGAGCAGTACTTC. It is translated as CAWSTGGYEQYF.